The source of this T cell receptor beta chain is a study of regulatory T cells in long-lasting Graves disease listed by TCRdb under 2021. Turning to the overall study: In the newly diagnosed Graves' disease group, patients had been taking antithyroid drugs for less than 3 months. The study was conducted in China and was registered as a clinical trial. TCR sequencing covered roughly 13 persistent and 20 or so newly diagnosed Graves' disease patients, 33 samples in total. Patients with persistent Graves' disease were compared with patients with newly diagnosed Graves' disease using TCR sequencing and RNA sequencing of peripheral blood.

The method behind the library was multiplex PCR. TCRdb lists the instrument as Illumina HiSeq 4000. CDR3 regions were amplified by Arm-PCR with iRepertoire HTBI primers to construct TCR beta libraries. PCR products were gel purified before sequencing. Turning to the authors' computational methods: Gene usage analysis of CDR3 amino acid clonotypes used the 55 to 65 TRBV and some 13 TRBJ segments found across samples. COPE and FqMerger were used to merge filtered high-quality paired reads into contigs. BLAST was used to align contigs to the IMGT TRBV, TRBD and TRBJ reference genes, and CDR3 was defined following IMGT. Any clonotype with a frequency above 0.1% was counted as a highly expanded clone. Repertoire diversity was measured by Shannon entropy, and V-J evenness by the Gini coefficient. A clonotype was considered public if more than one individual shared it. The public reads were run again by TCRdb, first through fastp at Q25 and then through MiXCR, and only productive beta chains were kept. Entries that share a CDR3 protein sequence are merged under the most common genes and DNA. V and J calls and clone size were set by TCRdb, not the authors. Present in this sample are approximately 300,000 distinct CDR3 sequences, more than 15% of which were seen just once. More than 30% of the sample goes to the ten largest clones.

Overall study results and their limits: Compared with newly diagnosed patients, patients with persistent Graves' disease had lower TCR Shannon entropy and fewer highly expanded clones, which suggests clonal expansion. Preferential use of TRBV28, TRBJ1-2 and TRBJ2-5 was observed in persistent disease, whereas TRBV20-1 and TRBJ2-1 were favored in newly diagnosed disease. Peripheral blood alone was examined, since thyroid tissue, which constituted the primary lesion, could not be accessed. Persistent patients shared more public clonotypes among themselves (more than 2,500) than newly diagnosed patients did (nearly 1,000). The small sample size was acknowledged by the authors as a limitation that may reduce accuracy. Sequencing and analysis were restricted to the TCR beta chain.

This clonotype was seen ten or more times. The antigen this receptor binds is unknown. No base qualities exist here, and no much larger clone lies one base off it. Including cysteine and phenylalanine, the CDR3 has 14 amino acids. Only the CDR3 DNA is retained, 42 bases long and in frame from the first base. The junction shows trimming of 2 bases on V and 7 bases on J, plus 9 bases between the germline ends. CDR1 LNHNV and CDR2 YYDKDF are derived from the germline V gene (reference sequence). The meaning of the sample's time point label: newly diagnosed GD, antithyroid drugs for less than 3 months. RNA was extracted from PBMCs in TRIzol for both TCR sequencing and RNA sequencing. The diagnosis of Graves' disease was made according to American Thyroid Association guidelines. The patients came from an endocrinology department in Xi'an, China. From each patient, around 9 milliliters of peripheral blood was collected into an EDTA anticoagulant tube. Ficoll Paque Plus density gradient separation was used to isolate PBMCs, and no further T cell sorting was performed. An Agilent 2100 Bioanalyzer and agarose gel were used to check RNA quality, while a NanoDrop 2000 measured RNA concentration.

Sequenced here: peripheral blood mononuclear cells (PBMCs), sampled at new diagnosis, from a patient treated with antithyroid drugs. Recombination linked TRBV15 to TRBJ1-6; no confident D gene assignment can be made. The receptor was isolated from a female donor with Graves disease. The nucleotide sequence reads as follows: TGTGCCACCAGCAGAACACGACGGAATTCACCCCTCCACTTT. Translated, this gives CATSRTRRNSPLHF.